Each of the 24 T cell receptor beta chains below was sequenced from the same sample in a study of T cells in tuberculosis. Generated by immunoSEQ multiplex PCR, the TCRdb table keeps only in-frame clones and is missing some. The table includes more than 30,000 clones, under 98% detected once. Input material: PBMCs. These receptors were obtained from a donor between 5 and 29 years old with latent tuberculosis or without tuberculosis infection.

This clone was recorded only once. The chain joins TRBV28 to TRBJ1-4; 9 positions match TRBD1. CDR1 and CDR2 (germline): MDHEN, SYDVKM. V lost 10 bases to trimming and J lost 8 bases; unmatched junction nucleotides: 11. CDR3 size: 14 residues. Here the CDR3 reads CATEPTGGIEKLFF. The DNA for the CDR3 is TGTGCCACAGAACCTACAGGGGGCATCGAAAAACTGTTTTTT. Variable domain in full (rest from reference TRBV28 and TRBJ1-4): DVKVTQSSRYLVKRTGEKVFLECVQDMDHENMFWYRQDPGLGLRLIYFSYDVKMKEKGDIPEGYSVSREKKERFSLILESASTNQTSMYLCATEPTGGIEKLFFGSGTQLSVL.

V usage is TRBV18 and J usage is TRBJ2-7; D is possibly TRBD2 (6 bases). The CDR3 has 15 residues. V dropped 6 bases and J dropped 0 bases, with 15 bases sitting between them. Germline CDR1 is KGHSH and CDR2 is LQKENI. The CDR3: CASSPGLLSSYEQYF. CDR3 nucleotides: TGTGCCAGCTCCCCGGGACTCTTGAGCTCCTACGAGCAGTACTTC.

The rearrangement links TRBV27 to TRBJ2-7; 9 nucleotides line up with TRBD1. After removal of 6 bases from V and 6 bases from J, the junction contained 9 bases not matched to a gene. The CDR3 extends over 14 amino acids. The V gene's germline CDR1 is MNHEY and CDR2 SMNVEV (reference sequence). CDR3 sequence: CASRKQGAVREQYF. CDR3 bases: TGTGCCAGCAGAAAACAGGGGGCTGTCCGCGAGCAGTACTTC.

The chain joins TRBV30 to TRBJ2-1, with 10 bases lining up with TRBD2. J gave up 9 bases and V 3 bases, and 5 bases lay outside the gene matches. CDR1 and CDR2 (germline): GTSNPN, SVGIG (reference sequence). The CDR3 is 13 residues long. The CDR3 loop reads CAWSVEREGEQFF. The CDR3 nucleotides read TGTGCCTGGAGCGTCGAGCGGGAGGGTGAGCAGTTCTTC.

The genes are TRBV2 and TRBJ1-2, with 7 bases that match TRBD1. Trimming at V came to 6 bases and at J to 3 bases, leaving 19 bases not matched to a gene. In germline, CDR1 is SNHLY, CDR2 FYNNEI. The CDR3 covers 18 residues. The chain's CDR3 is CASRRTLTQGTVDYGYTF. Written as DNA, the CDR3 is TGTGCCAGCAGGCGAACCCTAACACAGGGGACGGTCGACTATGGCTACACCTTC.

The rearrangement uses TRBV10-3 and TRBJ2-1; 8 bases fit TRBD1. The J segment lost 1 base and the V segment lost 2 bases, leaving 10 bases of the junction unmatched. The CDR3 loop spans 18 amino acids. Germline V CDR1 and CDR2: ENHRY, SYGVKD. The CDR3 nucleotides read TGTGCCATCAGTGAGAGGATTCAGGGGGACAGGTCCTACAATGAGCAGTTCTTC. Translating gives CAISERIQGDRSYNEQFF.

The table lists this clone with a few counts. The gene calls are TRBV6-1 and TRBJ2-7, with TRBD2 as a possible D gene (7 bases). V was pared by 0 bases and J by 5 bases, with 14 bases between. Germline assignment: CDR1 MNHNS and CDR2 SASEGT. This CDR3 region has 15 residues. CDR3 residues: CASSEAQSGGDEQYF. CDR3 sequence (DNA): TGTGCCAGCAGTGAAGCGCAGTCGGGGGGCGACGAGCAGTACTTC.

J is TRBJ1-2 and V is TRBV4-1, with TRBD1 as a possible D gene (6 bases). V was pared by 5 bases and J by 7 bases, with 20 bases between. The CDR3 is 15 residues long. Germline CDR1 is MGHRA and CDR2 is YSYEKL. CDR3 residues: CASSEGHSRGSGYTF. CDR3 sequence (DNA): TGCGCCAGCAGCGAAGGGCATTCCAGGGGTTCTGGCTACACCTTC.

CDR3 sequence: CASSVQGDVNTEAFF. CDR3 in DNA: TGTGCCAGCAGCGTACAGGGCGACGTGAACACTGAAGCTTTCTTT. V is TRBV9 and J is TRBJ1-1; a weak D match, TRBD1 (5 bases). V was pared by 1 base and J by 0 bases, with 10 bases between. Germline CDR1 and CDR2: SGDLS and YYNGEE. This CDR3 comprises 15 residues.

This rearrangement joins TRBV5-1 to TRBJ1-3; TRBD1 matches at 9 bases. CDR3 length equals 15 residues. V lost 5 bases, J lost 3 bases, and 6 bases stayed unmatched. Germline V lookup: CDR1 SGHRS, CDR2 YFSETQ. The CDR3 sequence is CASSPGDRDGNTIYF. CDR3 DNA sequence: TGCGCCAGCAGTCCAGGGGACAGGGATGGAAACACCATATATTTT.

V and J are TRBV11-3 and TRBJ2-7; TRBD1 matches at 11 bases. This CDR3 comprises 15 residues. Germline trimming cut 4 bases from V and 3 bases from J; bases unmatched to any gene: 5. The germline V gene encodes CDR1 SGHNT and CDR2 YENEEA. The CDR3 region has the DNA TGTGCCAGCAGCTCCGGACAGGGGGCTCACTACGAGCAGTACTTC. Translated, it gives CASSSGQGAHYEQYF.

V is TRBV6-5 and J is TRBJ1-1; no definite D call. The CDR3 totals 12 residues. The V gene's germline CDR1 is MNHEY and CDR2 SVGAGI. V was clipped by 7 bases and J by 11 bases, with 17 bases between them. The CDR3 DNA follows: TGTGCCAGCATTAACCTCTCGGGAGGGGCTTTCTTT. Amino acids: CASINLSGGAFF.

This clone was seen only once. The rearrangement uses TRBV30 and TRBJ2-5; D gene unclear. CDR3 length equals 12 residues. Per the germline V gene, CDR1 is GTSNPN and CDR2 is SVGIG (reference sequence). Trimming took off 0 bases at V and 4 bases at J, with 6 bases between the two ends. CDR3 DNA: TGTGCCTGGAGTGTACATGGAGAGACCCAGTACTTC. Protein sequence: CAWSVHGETQYF.

This clone showed up just once. V is TRBV6-5 and J is TRBJ2-7, with D tentatively TRBD2 (6 bases). Per germline, CDR1 MNHEY and CDR2 SVGAGI. The V gene lost 7 bases and the J gene lost 4 bases, with 20 bases spanning the gap. The CDR3 loop spans 15 amino acids. The CDR3 loop reads CASKIGPGSVYEQYF. CDR3 coding DNA: TGTGCCAGCAAAATAGGCCCCGGGAGTGTGTACGAGCAGTACTTC.

This clone was counted a single time. The chain links TRBV9 to TRBJ2-1; 9 bases are a match to TRBD2. CDR3 length equals 16 residues. Per germline, CDR1 SGDLS and CDR2 YYNGEE. V lost 3 bases and J lost 6; bases outside the gene matches: 10. The CDR3 sequence: CASSAARGGRVNEQFF. The CDR3 coding sequence is TGTGCCAGCAGCGCAGCGCGGGGCGGGAGGGTCAATGAGCAGTTCTTC.

The chain joins TRBV30 to TRBJ1-2, with 9 bases that match TRBD1. This CDR3 has 13 amino acids. V was pared by 4 bases and J by 6 bases, with 6 bases of the junction left unmatched. Germline V lookup: CDR1 GTSNPN, CDR2 SVGIG (reference sequence). DNA of the CDR3: TGTGCCTGGACCCCTGGGACAGGGAATGGCTACACCTTC. It translates to CAWTPGTGNGYTF.

The chain links TRBV19 to TRBJ2-1; 8 nucleotides agree with TRBD2. Per germline, CDR1 LNHDA and CDR2 SQIVND (reference sequence). J gave up 7 bases and V 6 bases, and 20 bases lay outside the gene matches. CDR3 length equals 18 residues. The CDR3, as DNA: TGTGCCAGTAGCCAGACAGGTCCTTTAGCGGGGATAGGAAATGAGCAGTTCTTC. Its protein product is CASSQTGPLAGIGNEQFF.

The J gene is TRBJ2-1, the V gene TRBV7-6; tentatively, D is TRBD2 (6 bases). Trimming stripped 5 bases from V and 10 bases from J, with 12 bases between. There are 12 residues in the CDR3. Germline V gene data show CDR1 as SGHVS and CDR2 as FNYEAQ. The CDR3 spells CASSPGGPEQFF. The CDR3 nucleotides read TGTGCCAGCAGCCCCGGGGGTCCCGAGCAGTTCTTC.

In its sample, this clone was seen once. The chain carries TRBV10-1 and TRBJ2-7, with 10 bases fitting TRBD1. The CDR3 length is 12 residues. Germline loops: CDR1 WNHNN, CDR2 SYGVQD (reference sequence). V shed 11 bases, J shed 4 bases, and the junction held 5 bases outside the gene matches. This chain's CDR3 is CAEPGQGYEQYF. The CDR3 DNA is TGCGCCGAACCGGGACAGGGGTACGAGCAGTACTTC.

The genes are TRBV2 and TRBJ2-3; D uncertain. The CDR3 is 15 residues long. Germline CDR1 reads SNHLY; CDR2 reads FYNNEI. Trimming shortened V by 0 bases and J by 6 bases, and 13 bases separated the two germline ends. The CDR3 nucleotides are TGTGCCAGCAGTGAAGCCTTAGGCGCCGGGGATACGCAGTATTTT. This encodes CASSEALGAGDTQYF.

A note on this clone: In the same sample, other DNA sequences code for this CDR3. The rearrangement links TRBV6-6 to TRBJ1-5; perhaps TRBD1 as D (6 bases). Trimming left V 3 bases short and J 7 bases short, with 16 bases between. The V gene's germline CDR1 is MNHNY and CDR2 SVGAGI (reference sequence). The CDR3 sequence is 15 residues long. Here the CDR3 DNA reads TGTGCCAGCAGTTATATGGGGACGGGGGGCCAGCCCCAGCATTTT. Its protein is CASSYMGTGGQPQHF.

The sample holds one count of this clone. The chain is built from TRBV6-1 and TRBJ1-2, with 7 nucleotides matching TRBD1. In germline, CDR1 is MNHNS, CDR2 SASEGT. The CDR3 is made up of 12 amino acids. V shed 10 bases and J 6 bases; nucleotides not matched to a gene: 8. The CDR3 DNA sequence: TGTGCCATCCAACAGGGGAAGGATGGCTACACCTTC. Translated: CAIQQGKDGYTF.

This sequence joins TRBV5-5 and TRBJ2-1, with D perhaps matching TRBD1 (5 bases). Deletions cut 4 bases from V and 7 bases from J, with 18 bases between. CDR1 and CDR2 from the germline V gene are SGHKS and YYEKEE (reference sequence). CDR3 length: 15 amino acids. Written as DNA, the CDR3 is TGTGCCAGCAGCGGGCGAGCCGGCAGGGCGAATGAGCAGTTCTTC. It yields the protein CASSGRAGRANEQFF.

This rearrangement joins TRBV4-1 to TRBJ2-5, with D perhaps TRBD2 (5 bases). The CDR3 is 15 amino acids. In germline, CDR1 is MGHRA, CDR2 YSYEKL. Trimming cost V 6 bases and J 5 bases, with 19 bases left between them. The CDR3 nucleotides are TGCGCCAGCAGACCACGATTGGGAGTAGGTGAGACCCAGTACTTC. Its protein is CASRPRLGVGETQYF.